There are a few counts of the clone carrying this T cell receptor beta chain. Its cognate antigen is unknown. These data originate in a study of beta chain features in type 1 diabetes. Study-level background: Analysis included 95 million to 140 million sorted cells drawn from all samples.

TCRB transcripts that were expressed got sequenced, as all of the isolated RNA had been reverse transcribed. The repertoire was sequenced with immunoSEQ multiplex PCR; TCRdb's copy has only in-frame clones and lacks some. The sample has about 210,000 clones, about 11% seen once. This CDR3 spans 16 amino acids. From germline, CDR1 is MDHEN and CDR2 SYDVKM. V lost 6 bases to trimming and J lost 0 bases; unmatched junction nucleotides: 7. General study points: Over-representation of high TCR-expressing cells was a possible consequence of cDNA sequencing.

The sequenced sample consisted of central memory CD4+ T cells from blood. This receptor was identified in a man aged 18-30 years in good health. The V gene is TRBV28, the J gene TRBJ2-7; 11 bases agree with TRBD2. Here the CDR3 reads CASSESGLADSYEQYF. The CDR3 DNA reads TGTGCCAGCAGCGAATCGGGACTAGCGGACTCCTACGAGCAGTACTTC.